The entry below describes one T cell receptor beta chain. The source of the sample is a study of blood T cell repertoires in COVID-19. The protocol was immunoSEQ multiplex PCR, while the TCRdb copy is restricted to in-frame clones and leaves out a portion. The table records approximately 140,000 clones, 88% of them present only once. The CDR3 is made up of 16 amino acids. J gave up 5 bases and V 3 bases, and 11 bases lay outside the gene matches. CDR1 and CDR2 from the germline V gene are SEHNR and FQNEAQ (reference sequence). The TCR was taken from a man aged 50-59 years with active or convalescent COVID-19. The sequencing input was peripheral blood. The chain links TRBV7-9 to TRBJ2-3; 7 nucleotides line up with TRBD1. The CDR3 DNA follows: TGTGCCAGCAGCTTCCCACCGGGACAGCACTTAGATACGCAGTATTTT. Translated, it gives CASSFPPGQHLDTQYF.